One sample yielded the 11 T cell receptor beta chains listed below, sequenced in a study of cytomegalovirus exposure and HLA in healthy donors. The PCR contained 60 Vbeta and 13 Jbeta primers. Clones were sequenced by immunoSEQ multiplex PCR, and TCRdb holds only the in-frame ones, with some missing. This table holds 150,000 to 200,000 clones, approximately 82% found once. Sequences were obtained from PBMCs. All receptors derive from a man between 18 and 35 years old in good health and CMV-seropositive.

This clone was picked up a small number of times. This chain connects TRBV6-1 to TRBJ2-7; no definite D call. V lost 1 base to trimming and J lost 3 bases, with 16 bases between them. Germline assignment: CDR1 MNHNS and CDR2 SASEGT. The CDR3 sequence is 16 residues long. CDR3 coding DNA: TGTGCCAGCAGTGAAGTTAGTGGGCAGTCCGTCTACGAGCAGTACTTC. Translating it yields CASSEVSGQSVYEQYF.

The chain couples TRBV19 to TRBJ2-1; 7 nucleotides align to TRBD2. The CDR3 is 16 residues long. The V gene's germline CDR1 is LNHDA and CDR2 SQIVND (reference sequence). Trimming cost V 5 bases and J 10 bases; bases outside gene matches: 17. The CDR3 protein is CASSPKPRLAGREQFF. The CDR3, as DNA: TGTGCCAGTAGTCCCAAACCCCGCTTAGCGGGTAGGGAGCAGTTCTTC.

J is TRBJ1-5 and V is TRBV2; TRBD1 aligns across 7 bases. Germline V gene data show CDR1 as SNHLY and CDR2 as FYNNEI. This CDR3 contains 15 residues. V lost 7 bases and J lost 4; bases outside the gene matches: 10. Here the CDR3 reads CASKGPGGSNQPQHF. In nucleotides, the CDR3 is TGTGCCAGCAAAGGGCCAGGGGGATCTAATCAGCCCCAGCATTTT.

The chain has TRBV28 and TRBJ1-1; no reliable D call. The CDR3 consists of 15 residues. Trimming shortened V by 7 bases and J by 3 bases, and 18 bases separated the two germline ends. Germline-derived CDR1 and CDR2 are MDHEN and SYDVKM. CDR3 region: CASTWWGREDTEAFF. CDR3 in DNA: TGTGCCAGCACCTGGTGGGGAAGGGAGGACACTGAAGCTTTCTTT.

This rearrangement joins TRBV29-1 to TRBJ2-5, with 12 positions matching TRBD2. CDR1 SQVTM and CDR2 ANQGSEA come from the germline V gene. The junction had 12 bases not matched to a gene; V was cut back by 5 bases and J by 5 bases. The length of the CDR3 is 16 residues. In DNA form, the CDR3 reads TGCAGCGTTTCTTGGACTAGCGGGGCTAGACGGGAGACCCAGTACTTC. The encoded protein is CSVSWTSGARRETQYF.

The V and J genes are TRBV27 and TRBJ2-7; TRBD2 aligns across 7 bases. With 3 bases clipped from V and 1 base from J, the junction kept 3 bases outside the gene matches. This CDR3 comprises 14 residues. Per germline, CDR1 MNHEY and CDR2 SMNVEV (reference sequence). CDR3 protein: CASSLGGYSYEQYF. DNA for the CDR3: TGTGCCAGCAGTTTGGGGGGGTATTCCTACGAGCAGTACTTC.

The chain joins TRBV14 to TRBJ2-5; the match to TRBD2 covers 7 bases. CDR3 size: 16 residues. Trimming removed 0 bases from V and 2 bases from J; junction bases left unmatched: 6. Germline V CDR1 and CDR2: SGHDN, FVKESK. Here the CDR3 reads CASSQEIWRGQETQYF. CDR3 nucleotides: TGTGCCAGCAGCCAAGAAATTTGGCGGGGGCAAGAGACCCAGTACTTC.

This clone was recorded a few times. The gene calls are TRBV9 and TRBJ2-2; 13 bases are shared with TRBD2. The V gene's germline CDR1 is SGDLS and CDR2 YYNGEE. The length of the CDR3 is 16 residues. After removal of 6 bases from V and 5 bases from J, the junction contained 7 bases not matched to a gene. The CDR3 DNA follows: TGTGCCAGCAACCCTGGGGGACTAGCGGGGACCGGGGAGCTGTTTTTT. It is translated as CASNPGGLAGTGELFF.

The rearrangement uses TRBV28 and TRBJ2-7; 8 positions agree with TRBD2. The germline V gene has CDR1 MDHEN and CDR2 SYDVKM. Losses at the gene ends were 6 bases for V and 6 bases for J; bases not matched to a gene: 4. This CDR3 has 12 residues. The CDR3 loop reads CASSSLAGEQYF. In DNA, the CDR3 is TGTGCCAGCAGCTCCCTAGCGGGCGAGCAGTACTTC.

V is TRBV9 and J is TRBJ2-5, with 8 bases matching TRBD2. V dropped 4 bases and J dropped 5; count of bases not matched to a gene: 7. This CDR3 has 14 residues. Germline V lookup: CDR1 SGDLS, CDR2 YYNGEE. The CDR3 spells CASSPTGGTETQYF. The CDR3 DNA follows: TGTGCCAGCAGCCCCACGGGGGGGACGGAGACCCAGTACTTC.

This chain connects TRBV2 to TRBJ1-1; 8 bases map to TRBD1. Germline V gene lookup returns CDR1 SNHLY and CDR2 FYNNEI. Trimming took 6 bases from V and 7 from J; bases not matched to a gene: 10. The CDR3 has 14 residues. CDR3 amino acids: CASSPDRAYLEAFF. DNA of the CDR3: TGTGCCAGCAGCCCGGACAGGGCCTATCTTGAAGCTTTCTTT.